This T cell receptor (beta chain) was recovered during a study of STAT5B mutations in CD4+ large granular lymphocyte leukemia. This clone was recorded once. Germline values: CDR1 SGHRS, CDR2 YFSETQ. The junction had 8 bases not matched to a gene; V was cut back by 3 bases and J by 7 bases. The length of the CDR3 is 14 residues. Only in-frame clones appear in the TCRdb table, and some are missing; sequencing was by immunoSEQ multiplex PCR. The data hold roughly 30,000 clones, with less than 90% observed a single time. Sequencing was done on a sample of CD4+ T cells from blood buffy coats. The chain combines TRBV5-1 with TRBJ2-7, with 9 bases fitting TRBD1. The sequence was collected from a human donor in good health. The CDR3 DNA reads as TGCGCCAGCAGCTCTGGACAGGGGACAGGGGAGCAGTACTTC. Protein product: CASSSGQGTGEQYF.